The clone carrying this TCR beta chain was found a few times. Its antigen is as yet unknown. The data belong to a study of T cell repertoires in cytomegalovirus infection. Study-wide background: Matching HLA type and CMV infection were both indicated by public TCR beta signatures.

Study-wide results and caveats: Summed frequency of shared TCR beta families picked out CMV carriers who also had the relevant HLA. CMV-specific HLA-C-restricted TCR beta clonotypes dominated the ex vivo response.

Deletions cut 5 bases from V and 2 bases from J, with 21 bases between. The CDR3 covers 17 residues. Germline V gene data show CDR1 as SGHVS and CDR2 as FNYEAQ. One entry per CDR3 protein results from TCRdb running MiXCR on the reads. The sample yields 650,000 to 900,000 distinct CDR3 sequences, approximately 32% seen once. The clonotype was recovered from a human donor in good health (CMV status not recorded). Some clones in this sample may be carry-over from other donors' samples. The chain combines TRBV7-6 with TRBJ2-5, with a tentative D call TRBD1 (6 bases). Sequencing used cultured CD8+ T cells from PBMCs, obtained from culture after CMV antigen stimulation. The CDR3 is CASSLRAGTNLQETQYF. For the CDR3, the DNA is TGTGCCAGCAGCCTGCGGGCAGGGACAAACCTTCAAGAGACCCAGTACTTC.